One and the same sample provided the 15 T cell receptor beta chains below, sequenced in a study of cytomegalovirus exposure and HLA in healthy donors. PCR used 60 Vbeta primers and 13 Jbeta primers. Here immunoSEQ multiplex PCR was the method, and the copy in TCRdb shows in-frame clones only, minus some. The table shows some 140,000 clones, with roughly 73% occurring only once. Specimen: PBMCs. Receptor source: a woman between 40 and 50 years old in good health and CMV-seronegative.

The V call is TRBV7-3, the J call TRBJ1-1, with no clear D. CDR3 length equals 13 residues. Germline V gene lookup returns CDR1 SGHTA and CDR2 FQGTGA. Trimming removed 3 bases at V and 0 bases at J, with 5 bases between. In DNA form, the CDR3 reads TGTGCCAGCAGCTTTTATTTGAACACTGAAGCTTTCTTT. This codes for CASSFYLNTEAFF.

J is TRBJ2-5 and V is TRBV29-1; D is undetermined. Trimming took 4 bases from V and 1 from J, leaving 16 bases between them. This CDR3 is built from 15 residues. Germline V gives CDR1 SQVTM, CDR2 ANQGSEA. The CDR3 protein is CSVGVGPTGQETQYF. The CDR3 coding sequence is TGCAGCGTTGGGGTCGGTCCGACGGGCCAAGAGACCCAGTACTTC.

This chain joins TRBV4-1 and TRBJ2-3; 12 bases fit TRBD2. The CDR3 spans 15 residues. The J segment lost 5 bases and the V segment lost 4 bases, leaving 4 bases of the junction unmatched. From germline, CDR1 is MGHRA and CDR2 YSYEKL. CDR3 protein: CASSLTSGGKDTQYF. The DNA for the CDR3 is TGCGCCAGCAGCCTTACTAGCGGGGGGAAAGATACGCAGTATTTT.

V gene TRBV9 combines with J gene TRBJ1-1; D unresolved. The CDR3 extends over 14 amino acids. Germline lookup yields CDR1 SGDLS and CDR2 YYNGEE. The V and J ends lost 4 bases and 3 bases respectively, with 13 bases between them. The DNA of the CDR3 is TGTGCCAGCAGCCTCGGAGACGAGTACACTGAAGCTTTCTTT. Protein sequence: CASSLGDEYTEAFF.

The V call is TRBV6-5, the J call TRBJ1-4; 7 bases map to TRBD1. The CDR3 length is 14 residues. V shed 6 bases and J 8 bases; nucleotides not matched to a gene: 9. The germline gives CDR1 MNHEY, CDR2 SVGAGI. This CDR3 reads CASSSRTGREKLFF. In DNA form, the CDR3 reads TGTGCCAGCAGCTCTAGGACAGGCAGGGAAAAACTGTTTTTT.

The chain is built from TRBV18 and TRBJ2-7, with TRBD1 matching 9 bases. Germline V gene data show CDR1 as KGHSH and CDR2 as LQKENI. The V and J ends lost 3 bases and 4 bases, in that order; junction bases with no gene match: 10. The CDR3 loop spans 16 amino acids. The CDR3 loop reads CASSPASGTGMYEQYF. CDR3 nucleotides: TGTGCCAGCTCACCCGCTTCCGGGACAGGGATGTACGAGCAGTACTTC.

The J gene is TRBJ1-1, the V gene TRBV9; D possibly corresponds to TRBD1 (5 bases). The CDR3 totals 15 residues. The germline V and J ends were trimmed by 4 bases and 0 bases, with 13 bases remaining between them. CDR1 SGDLS and CDR2 YYNGEE come from the germline V gene. The CDR3 here is CASSPIRGMNTEAFF. The CDR3 DNA reads as TGTGCCAGCAGCCCCATACGGGGGATGAACACTGAAGCTTTCTTT.

To note about this clone: The junction shows a germline mismatch at one end, possibly a read error. The chain links TRBV5-6 to TRBJ1-2; maybe TRBD1 (5 bases). The CDR3 has 11 amino acids. Per the germline V gene, CDR1 is SGHDT and CDR2 is YYEEEE. In DNA form, the CDR3 reads TGTGCCAGCAGCTGGGGGGTGGAGAAGGCCTTC. It codes for CASSWGVEKAF.

The chain carries TRBV18 and TRBJ2-3; 9 bases align to TRBD1. With V trimmed by 0 bases and J by 0 bases, 13 bases remained unmatched. The CDR3 length is 20 residues. Germline lookup yields CDR1 KGHSH and CDR2 LQKENI. CDR3 sequence (DNA): TGTGCCAGCTCACCACCGGACAGGGGCATGGGATATTACAGCACAGATACGCAGTATTTT. It encodes CASSPPDRGMGYYSTDTQYF.

The V and J genes are TRBV4-1 and TRBJ1-1; 7 nucleotides match TRBD1. The length of the CDR3 is 14 residues. J lost 6 bases, V lost 2 bases, and 6 bases had no gene match. Germline V gene sequence: CDR1 MGHRA, CDR2 YSYEKL. CDR3 protein: CASSQQQGSAEAFF. The CDR3 nucleotides read TGCGCCAGCAGCCAACAACAGGGGTCGGCTGAAGCTTTCTTT.

The chain links TRBV11-3 to TRBJ2-7; 7 bases match TRBD2. The CDR3 consists of 13 residues. From germline, CDR1 is SGHNT and CDR2 YENEEA. V trimming: 5 bases; J trimming: 7 bases; junction bases outside the gene matches: 8. In DNA form, the CDR3 reads TGTGCCAGCAGCCCGGGGCTAGCGGAGGAGCAGTACTTC. Translation gives CASSPGLAEEQYF.

The chain employs TRBV12-5 and TRBJ1-2, with D possibly matching TRBD1 (6 bases). The CDR3 loop spans 15 amino acids. Trimming left V 1 base short and J 4 bases short, with 13 bases between. Germline lookup yields CDR1 LGHNT and CDR2 FRNRAP. This CDR3 reads CASGLGVLDSYGYTF. CDR3 coding DNA: TGTGCTAGTGGTTTGGGGGTGTTGGACAGCTATGGCTACACCTTC. The entire variable domain, with the rest obtained from reference TRBV12-5 and TRBJ1-2, is as follows: DARVTQTPRHKVTEMGQEVTMRCQPILGHNTVFWYRQTMMQGLELLAYFRNRAPLDDSGMPKDRFSAEMPDATLATLKIQPSEPRDSAVYFCASGLGVLDSYGYTFGSGTRLTVV.

This clone occurred once. V usage is TRBV25-1 and J usage is TRBJ1-2, with a weak D call TRBD1 (5 bases). Germline V gives CDR1 MGHDK, CDR2 SYGVNS. CDR3 size: 17 residues. The V end lost 4 bases, the J end lost 4 bases, and 22 bases lay between the germline ends. The CDR3 spells CASSGPGWASPIYGYTF. The CDR3, as DNA: TGTGCCAGCAGTGGGCCAGGGTGGGCCTCTCCAATCTATGGCTACACCTTC.

The CDR3 is CASSFHRGLLTNTEAFF. The DNA of the CDR3 is TGTGCCAGCAGCTTCCACAGGGGGCTCCTAACGAACACTGAAGCTTTCTTT. J is TRBJ1-1 and V is TRBV7-9; TRBD1 matches at 9 bases. This CDR3 has 17 amino acids. Trimming removed 3 bases from V and 1 base from J; junction bases left unmatched: 9. Germline CDR1 is SEHNR and CDR2 is FQNEAQ (reference sequence).

J is TRBJ2-1 and V is TRBV27; 10 bases are a match to TRBD1. The V segment lost 6 bases and the J segment 3 bases; nucleotides outside the gene matches: 5. Germline lookup yields CDR1 MNHEY and CDR2 SMNVEV (reference sequence). The CDR3 consists of 15 residues. The CDR3 nucleotides are TGTGCCAGCAGAAGGGGGACAGGGGTCTACAATGAGCAGTTCTTC. This sequence encodes CASRRGTGVYNEQFF.